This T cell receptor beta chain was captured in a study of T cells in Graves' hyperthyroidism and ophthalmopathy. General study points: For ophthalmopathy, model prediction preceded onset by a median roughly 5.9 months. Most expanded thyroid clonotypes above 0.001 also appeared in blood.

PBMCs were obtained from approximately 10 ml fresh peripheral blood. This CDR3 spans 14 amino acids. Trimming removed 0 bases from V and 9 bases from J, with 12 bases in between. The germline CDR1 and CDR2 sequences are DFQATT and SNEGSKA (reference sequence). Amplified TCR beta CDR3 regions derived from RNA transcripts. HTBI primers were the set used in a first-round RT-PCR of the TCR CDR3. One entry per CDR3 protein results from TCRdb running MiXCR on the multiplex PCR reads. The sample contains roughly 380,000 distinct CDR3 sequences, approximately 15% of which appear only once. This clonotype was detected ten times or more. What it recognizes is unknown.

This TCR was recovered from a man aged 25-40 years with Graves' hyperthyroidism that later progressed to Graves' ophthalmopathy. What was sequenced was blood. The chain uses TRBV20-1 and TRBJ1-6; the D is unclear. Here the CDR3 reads CSARDMAGTSPLHF. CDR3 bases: TGCAGTGCTAGAGATATGGCAGGAACTTCACCCCTCCACTTT.